These 19 T cell receptor beta chains were sequenced from one sample in a study of cytomegalovirus exposure and HLA in healthy donors. The PCR contained 60 Vbeta and 13 Jbeta primers. Generated by immunoSEQ multiplex PCR, the TCRdb table keeps only in-frame clones and is missing some. The sample contains around 77,000 clones, approximately 80% of which appear only once. The specimen was PBMCs. The receptors here all came from a man aged 40-50 years in good health and CMV-seronegative.

The chain recombines TRBV7-2 with TRBJ1-5, with a weak D call TRBD1 (5 bases). Germline lookup yields CDR1 SGHTA and CDR2 FQGNSA. Trimming took off 3 bases at V and 6 bases at J, with 15 bases between the two ends. This CDR3 has 15 residues. The chain's CDR3 is CASSLGLLRSQPQHF. In DNA, the CDR3 is TGTGCCAGCAGCTTGGGACTCCTGCGTAGTCAGCCCCAGCATTTT.

Worth noting for this clone: Other DNA sequences of this sample code for an identical CDR3. The rearrangement links TRBV5-1 to TRBJ2-7; no reliable D call. Germline V lookup: CDR1 SGHRS, CDR2 YFSETQ. The CDR3 has 13 amino acids. Trimming took 4 bases from V and 2 from J, leaving 10 bases between them. CDR3 amino acids: CASSLEPAYEQYF. The CDR3 DNA reads as TGCGCCAGCAGCCTTGAGCCGGCCTACGAGCAGTACTTC.

This clone has more than one count but fewer than ten. The V and J genes are TRBV7-9 and TRBJ2-2; 7 nucleotides line up with TRBD2. With 8 bases clipped from V and 2 bases from J, the junction kept 8 bases outside the gene matches. This CDR3 is 15 amino acids long. Germline V gene lookup returns CDR1 SEHNR and CDR2 FQNEAQ (reference sequence). The DNA of the CDR3 is TGTGCCAGCGAGGGCCTAGCGGACAACACCGGGGAGCTGTTTTTT. Protein product: CASEGLADNTGELFF.

V and J are TRBV2 and TRBJ2-1, with 11 bases matching TRBD1. CDR1 and CDR2 (germline): SNHLY, FYNNEI. J gave up 8 bases and V 6 bases, and 9 bases lay outside the gene matches. The CDR3 runs 15 residues. CDR3 DNA: TGTGCCAGCAGGCCGCGGGACAGGGGGTCGGATGAGCAGTTCTTC. Residues: CASRPRDRGSDEQFF. The full variable domain, its missing parts supplied by reference TRBV2 and TRBJ2-1, is EPEVTQTPSHQVTQMGQEVILRCVPISNHLYFYWYRQILGQKVEFLVSFYNNEISEKSEIFDDQFSVERPDGSNFTLKIRSTKLEDSAMYFCASRPRDRGSDEQFFGPGTRLTVL.

The V call is TRBV7-6, the J call TRBJ1-4; D is undetermined. The CDR3 runs 15 residues. Germline V gives CDR1 SGHVS, CDR2 FNYEAQ. Trimming cost V 3 bases and J 5 bases, with 13 bases left between them. The CDR3 nucleotides read TGTGCCAGCAGCTTGACTACCGACGGGAATGAAAAACTGTTTTTT. Its protein is CASSLTTDGNEKLFF.

J is TRBJ2-5 and V is TRBV5-1; 7 bases are a match to TRBD1. CDR3 size: 15 residues. The germline V gene encodes CDR1 SGHRS and CDR2 YFSETQ. With V trimmed by 5 bases and J by 2 bases, 9 bases remained unmatched. This chain's CDR3 is CASRPYETGQETQYF. The CDR3 nucleotides are TGCGCCAGCAGACCTTACGAGACAGGGCAAGAGACCCAGTACTTC. Based on the CDR3 plus reference TRBV5-1 and TRBJ2-5, the full variable domain is KAGVTQTPRYLIKTRGQQVTLSCSPISGHRSVSWYQQTPGQGLQFLFEYFSETQRNKGNFPGRFSGRQFSNSRSEMNVSTLELGDSALYLCASRPYETGQETQYFGPGTRLLVL.

In its sample, this clone was seen once. The V call is TRBV5-1, the J call TRBJ2-6; 8 nucleotides line up with TRBD1. The CDR3 is 15 residues long. Germline V lookup: CDR1 SGHRS, CDR2 YFSETQ. Unmatched junction bases numbered 3, after V lost 7 bases and J lost 0 bases. CDR3 sequence: CASGQGYSGANVLTF. In nucleotides, the CDR3 is TGCGCCAGCGGACAGGGATACTCTGGGGCCAACGTCCTGACTTTC. The full variable domain, in which reference TRBV5-1 and TRBJ2-6 provide the parts outside the CDR3, is KAGVTQTPRYLIKTRGQQVTLSCSPISGHRSVSWYQQTPGQGLQFLFEYFSETQRNKGNFPGRFSGRQFSNSRSEMNVSTLELGDSALYLCASGQGYSGANVLTFGAGSRLTVL.

This chain joins TRBV5-1 and TRBJ2-1; D is possibly TRBD1 (6 bases). The ends were cut back, 6 bases at V and 0 bases at J, with 10 bases in the middle. In germline, CDR1 is SGHRS, CDR2 YFSETQ. CDR3 size: 14 residues. The CDR3 DNA sequence: TGCGCCAGCATGGACAGTAGCTCCTACAATGAGCAGTTCTTC. Protein product: CASMDSSSYNEQFF.

V is TRBV18 and J is TRBJ2-1; D uncertain. Germline CDR1 KGHSH, CDR2 LQKENI. The CDR3 sequence is 13 residues long. V dropped 2 bases and J dropped 8 bases, with 10 bases sitting between them. The CDR3: CASSPWSEHEQFF. The DNA of the CDR3 is TGTGCCAGCTCACCATGGAGCGAACATGAGCAGTTCTTC.

The J gene is TRBJ1-5, the V gene TRBV6-4; D is unresolved. The CDR3 covers 13 residues. Germline V gene data show CDR1 as MRHNA and CDR2 as SNTAGT. With 4 bases removed from V and 0 bases from J, the gap between germline ends came to 4 bases. CDR3 sequence: CASSVSSNQPQHF. The CDR3 DNA sequence: TGTGCCAGCAGTGTTAGTAGCAATCAGCCCCAGCATTTT.

The chain has TRBV29-1 and TRBJ1-1; weak D call: TRBD1 (5 bases). Germline V gene sequence: CDR1 SQVTM, CDR2 ANQGSEA. The CDR3 is 10 residues long. V shed 4 bases and J shed 8 bases, with 8 bases lying between them. The CDR3 region has the DNA TGCAGCGTTGCCACAGGCGAAGCTTTCTTT. Residues: CSVATGEAFF.

The chain couples TRBV5-1 to TRBJ1-4, with D uncertain. Germline loops: CDR1 SGHRS, CDR2 YFSETQ. This CDR3 has 14 amino acids. The ends were cut back, 1 base at V and 4 bases at J, with 8 bases in the middle. This CDR3 reads CASSLKQINEKLFF. CDR3 coding DNA: TGCGCCAGCAGCTTGAAACAGATTAATGAAAAACTGTTTTTT.

The genes are TRBV6-1 and TRBJ1-1, with D tentatively TRBD1 (5 bases). Germline CDR1 and CDR2: MNHNS and SASEGT. Trimming pared 5 bases from V and 1 base from J, leaving 11 bases between. This CDR3 has 14 residues. The CDR3 nucleotides read TGTGCCAGCAGTTGGGGCAGGGCGAACACTGAAGCTTTCTTT. Translation: CASSWGRANTEAFF.

The chain links TRBV19 to TRBJ1-2; 9 bases fit TRBD1. V shed 5 bases, J shed 6 bases, and the junction held 10 bases outside the gene matches. The CDR3 is 15 amino acids. Germline CDR1 LNHDA, CDR2 SQIVND (reference sequence). CDR3 sequence (DNA): TGTGCCAGTAGTCCGGGACAGGGCACTTGGGATGGCTACACCTTC. This codes for CASSPGQGTWDGYTF.

Regarding this clone: The sample carries other DNA sequences with the same CDR3. The chain uses TRBV30 and TRBJ1-2; weak D call: TRBD1 (6 bases). This CDR3 is 11 amino acids long. Trimming took 3 bases from V and 8 from J, leaving 10 bases between them. CDR1 GTSNPN and CDR2 SVGIG come from the germline V gene (reference sequence). CDR3 amino acids: CAWSPGGGYTF. DNA of the CDR3: TGTGCCTGGAGCCCGGGGGGCGGCTACACCTTC.

In its sample, this clone was seen a few times. CDR3 region: CASKFGGTTDTQYF. The CDR3 DNA reads as TGTGCCAGCAAGTTCGGGGGTACCACAGATACGCAGTATTTT. The V and J genes are TRBV6-1 and TRBJ2-3, with D tentatively TRBD2 (6 bases). The CDR3 runs 14 residues. Germline V gene sequence: CDR1 MNHNS, CDR2 SASEGT. Trimming removed 7 bases at V and 2 bases at J, with 13 bases between.

V is TRBV5-1 and J is TRBJ2-5; TRBD1 aligns across 10 bases. There are 16 residues in the CDR3. The ends lost 4 bases at V and 4 bases at J; junction bases unmatched: 10. Germline values: CDR1 SGHRS, CDR2 YFSETQ. The CDR3 DNA is TGCGCCAGCAGCCCAAGGCCGACAGGGGGCCTAGAGACCCAGTACTTC. Translated, it gives CASSPRPTGGLETQYF.

This clone was detected once. The chain recombines TRBV4-1 with TRBJ2-2; 10 bases agree with TRBD2. The length of the CDR3 is 15 residues. The germline V gene has CDR1 MGHRA and CDR2 YSYEKL. Trimming took 3 bases from V and 5 from J; bases not matched to a gene: 3. The CDR3 nucleotides read TGCGCCAGCAGCCAGGGACTAGCGATAACCGGGGAGCTGTTTTTT. Translating gives CASSQGLAITGELFF.

The V and J genes are TRBV5-1 and TRBJ2-4; maybe TRBD2 (7 bases). The CDR3 loop spans 15 amino acids. Trimming took off 1 base at V and 4 bases at J, with 12 bases between the two ends. Germline assignment: CDR1 SGHRS and CDR2 YFSETQ. The CDR3 sequence is CASSLLQGGKNIQYF. As DNA, the CDR3 is TGCGCCAGCAGCTTGTTACAGGGAGGGAAAAACATTCAGTACTTC.